The clone carrying this T cell receptor (beta chain) was detected only once. As yet, its antigen is unknown. These data belong to a study of T cell responses to AZD1222 COVID-19 vaccine. The study, taken as a whole, reports: The study found Spike-specific TCR breadth and depth rose after two AZD1222 doses. Clonal diversity was possibly underestimated, and white British individuals and females predominated among donors.

The table came from immunoSEQ multiplex PCR; TCRdb's copy has only in-frame clones and leaves some out. The sample shows 90,000 to 120,000 clones, approximately 89% of them seen only once. Germline V gives CDR1 SGHDN, CDR2 FVKESK. The CDR3 sequence is 16 residues long. The trim removed 5 bases at V and 0 bases at J, leaving 5 bases unmatched. The rearrangement uses TRBV14 and TRBJ2-2; TRBD1 agrees at 8 bases. This receptor was obtained from an adult in good health. This material consisted of peripheral blood, taken on day 0 of MenACWY control vaccination. Here the CDR3 reads CASSSPGQANTGELFF. CDR3 DNA sequence: TGTGCCAGCAGCAGCCCGGGACAGGCGAACACCGGGGAGCTGTTTTTT.